The entry below describes one T cell receptor beta chain. As yet, its antigen is unknown. This entry is derived from a study of cytotoxic CD8 clonotypes in ibrutinib-treated CLL. The table came from immunoSEQ multiplex PCR; TCRdb's copy has only in-frame clones and leaves some out. The sample consists of over 120,000 clones, approximately 80% of them appearing once. Study-wide points: Clonality rose at ibrutinib response and fell back toward baseline at progression.

V was pared by 4 bases and J by 4 bases, with 2 bases of the junction left unmatched. The CDR3 covers 14 residues. Germline loops: CDR1 SGHAT, CDR2 FQNNGV. The sample consisted of PBMCs, taken after 12 months of ibrutinib treatment. The rearrangement links TRBV11-2 to TRBJ2-5; 11 bases line up with TRBD2. The clonotype comes from a human donor with chronic lymphocytic leukemia. CDR3: CASSSGLAGETQYF. Written as DNA, the CDR3 is TGTGCCAGCAGCTCCGGACTAGCGGGAGAGACCCAGTACTTC.